A selection of T cell receptor beta chains follows, all from one sample in a study of T cells in Graves' hyperthyroidism and ophthalmopathy. TCRdb re-analysed the multiplex PCR reads in MiXCR, keeping a single row per CDR3 protein. The sample holds some 570,000 distinct CDR3 sequences, approximately 15% seen once. Sequenced material: blood. These receptors were taken from a woman in her late teens or twenties with Graves' ophthalmopathy. CDR3s include the opening cysteine and the closing phenylalanine or tryptophan. The D gene is left open where the match is weak. Rows may omit the clone size; those that give it use once, few, many or a size class.

d_call j_call v_call clone_size cdr3_aa cdr3_nt
. TRBJ1-1 TRBV6-1 many CASSSLGNTEAFF TGTGCCAGCAGTTCGTTAGGGAACACTGAAGCTTTCTTT
. TRBJ2-1 TRBV7-6 many CASSLYRYSYNEQFF TGTGCCAGCAGCTTATACCGTTACTCCTACAATGAGCAGTTCTTC
. TRBJ2-2 TRBV20-1 . CSAEGGRRPQGNTGELFF TGCAGTGCTGAGGGGGGGAGGCGACCCCAGGGGAACACCGGGGAGCTGTTTTTT
. TRBJ1-1 TRBV28 . CASRRAGGTEAFF TGTGCCAGCAGAAGGGCGGGGGGGACTGAAGCTTTCTTT
TRBD2 TRBJ2-1 TRBV5-1 many CASHLTGGHNEQFF TGCGCCAGCCATTTGACGGGAGGCCACAATGAGCAGTTCTTC
. TRBJ2-5 TRBV6-1 many CASSSFGGQQETQYF TGTGCCAGCAGTTCCTTCGGGGGACAGCAAGAGACCCAGTACTTC
. TRBJ2-1 TRBV11-2 many CAIATGTRQFF TGTGCCATTGCGACCGGGACCCGGCAGTTCTTC
. TRBJ2-3 TRBV7-2 many CASSLIPSAYTDTQYF TGTGCCAGCAGCTTAATTCCTAGCGCCTACACAGATACGCAGTATTTT
. TRBJ2-3 TRBV5-1 many CASSRDRPDTQYF TGCGCCAGCAGCAGGGACCGCCCAGATACGCAGTATTTT
. TRBJ2-5 TRBV6-6 few CASSYKSLPRDSRRETQYF TGTGCCAGCAGTTACAAATCTCTCCCCCGGGACTCAAGGCGAGAGACCCAGTACTTC
. TRBJ2-5 TRBV7-9 once CASSLLIRVQETQYF TGTGCCAGCAGCTTATTAATACGGGTCCAAGAGACCCAGTACTTC
. TRBJ2-3 TRBV6-1 many CASRRGIGADTQYF TGTGCCAGCAGGAGAGGGATCGGCGCAGATACGCAGTATTTT
. TRBJ2-7 TRBV7-8 many CASSLAQGLYEQYF TGTGCCAGCAGCTTAGCCCAGGGTCTCTACGAGCAGTACTTC
. TRBJ2-1 TRBV20-1 many CSARRGGKAYNEQFF TGCAGTGCTAGGAGAGGCGGGAAAGCTTACAATGAGCAGTTCTTC
TRBD2 TRBJ2-2 TRBV7-2 many CASSWTSGAFTGELFF TGTGCCAGCAGCTGGACTAGCGGGGCCTTTACCGGGGAGCTGTTTTTT
. TRBJ1-4 TRBV28 many CASSPQGGSEKLFF TGTGCCAGCAGTCCACAGGGTGGGAGTGAAAAACTGTTTTTT
TRBD2 TRBJ2-3 TRBV12-3/TRBV12-4 many CASSTGLAAQGGQYF TGTGCCAGCAGCACAGGACTAGCGGCCCAGGGGGGGCAGTATTTT
. TRBJ2-3 TRBV13 . CASSLFWLEGTDTQYF TGTGCCAGCAGCTTATTTTGGCTAGAGGGCACAGATACGCAGTATTTT
TRBD1 TRBJ1-5 TRBV6-1 many CASTEDRDQPQHF TGTGCCAGCACTGAGGACAGGGATCAGCCCCAGCATTTT
. TRBJ2-5 TRBV28 . CASSHGAGASWRETQYF TGTGCCAGCAGTCACGGGGCCGGGGCAAGTTGGAGAGAGACCCAGTACTTC
TRBD1 TRBJ1-5 TRBV6-1 many CASSERPWGQVYSNQPQHF TGTGCCAGCAGTGAAAGGCCCTGGGGACAGGTTTATAGCAATCAGCCCCAGCATTTT
. TRBJ2-5 TRBV6-1 many CASSSSRTQYF TGTGCCAGCAGTTCAAGCAGGACCCAGTACTTC
TRBD2 TRBJ2-7 TRBV11-2 . CASIALAGEQYF TGTGCCAGCATCGCACTAGCGGGCGAGCAGTACTTC
. TRBJ1-3 TRBV12-3/TRBV12-4 . CASSFSGAGNTIYF TGTGCCAGCAGTTTTTCGGGGGCTGGAAACACCATATATTTT
. TRBJ2-1 TRBV30 many CAWSPEQSAGNEQFF TGTGCCTGGAGTCCCGAACAGAGTGCCGGCAATGAGCAGTTCTTC
. TRBJ2-7 TRBV6-2/TRBV6-3 many CASSYSGLSYEQYF TGTGCCAGCAGTTACTCGGGCCTCTCCTACGAGCAGTACTTC
TRBD2 TRBJ2-7 TRBV29-1 few CSVAGLAGSYEQYF TGCAGCGTGGCGGGACTAGCGGGCTCCTACGAGCAGTACTTC
TRBD1 TRBJ1-1 TRBV18 many CASSAGGEAFF TGTGCCAGCTCAGCAGGGGGCGAAGCTTTCTTT
TRBD1 TRBJ1-1 TRBV19 many CASKGGTGRTSDTEAFF TGTGCCAGTAAGGGAGGGACAGGACGTACGTCCGACACTGAAGCTTTCTTT
. TRBJ1-2 TRBV4-3 . CASSQDSWNRGGCTF TGCGCCAGCAGCCAAGATTCATGGAATAGGGGGGGCTGCACCTTC
. TRBJ2-6 TRBV11-3 . CASSLLGIGANVLTF TGTGCCAGCAGCTTATTGGGTATTGGGGCCAACGTCCTGACTTTC
TRBD2 TRBJ2-1 TRBV5-6 few CASSLASSGRALGEQFF TGTGCCAGCAGCTTGGCCTCTAGCGGGAGGGCCCTCGGTGAGCAGTTCTTC
TRBD2 TRBJ2-2 TRBV7-9 . CASSSQRTSGNTGELFF TGTGCCAGCAGCTCCCAGAGGACTAGCGGAAACACCGGGGAGCTGTTTTTT
. TRBJ2-1 TRBV27 few CASSTSSILDRQFF TGTGCCAGCAGTACCTCTTCGATTTTGGACCGGCAGTTCTTC
. TRBJ2-2 TRBV12-3/TRBV12-4 few CASILDITGELFF TGTGCCAGCATCCTCGACATCACCGGGGAGCTGTTTTTT
. TRBJ2-7 TRBV15 few CATSSNSEQYF TGTGCCACCAGCAGCAATAGCGAGCAGTACTTC
. TRBJ2-7 TRBV30 many CAWRAGSRAYEQYF TGTGCCTGGAGGGCAGGGTCTCGAGCCTACGAGCAGTACTTC
. TRBJ2-4 TRBV7-6 . CASSPGEGSLGKNIQYF TGTGCCAGCAGCCCAGGGGAGGGCTCCCTAGGCAAAAACATTCAGTACTTC
TRBD1 TRBJ1-2 TRBV20-1 many CSAHSGTGGDYGYTF TGCAGTGCTCATTCCGGGACAGGGGGCGACTATGGCTACACCTTC
TRBD1 TRBJ1-4 TRBV7-9 few CASSLSGGTATNEKLFF TGTGCCAGCAGCTTAAGCGGAGGGACAGCAACTAATGAAAAACTGTTTTTT
. TRBJ2-3 TRBV7-8 many CASSPGWGRPDTQYF TGTGCCAGCAGTCCCGGTTGGGGGAGGCCAGATACGCAGTATTTT
. TRBJ1-2 TRBV6-1 many CASSPVLGADGYTF TGTGCCAGCAGCCCCGTGTTGGGGGCGGATGGCTACACCTTC
. TRBJ1-1 TRBV30 many CAWSIGAGGTEAFF TGTGCCTGGAGTATTGGGGCGGGGGGCACTGAAGCTTTCTTT
TRBD2 TRBJ2-1 TRBV24-1 many CATSSGRRQFF TGTGCCACCAGTAGCGGGAGACGGCAGTTCTTC
TRBD2 TRBJ2-1 TRBV12-3/TRBV12-4 many CASSHIRVLAGGNEQFF TGTGCCAGCAGCCACATACGGGTTCTAGCGGGGGGCAATGAGCAGTTCTTC
. TRBJ1-1 TRBV30 many CAWRVALEGTEAFF TGTGCCTGGAGAGTGGCACTAGAGGGGACTGAAGCTTTCTTT
. TRBJ2-3 TRBV4-1 . CASSQVLQLRAATDTQYF TGCGCCAGCAGCCAAGTACTACAGTTGCGAGCGGCGACAGATACGCAGTATTTT
TRBD2 TRBJ2-7 TRBV30 few CAYTSAGSPREQYF TGTGCCTACACTTCAGCGGGAAGTCCTAGAGAGCAGTACTTC
TRBD1 TRBJ1-2 TRBV6-1 many CASSPDRGVYGYTF TGTGCCAGCAGCCCCGACAGGGGCGTCTATGGCTACACCTTC
TRBD2 TRBJ2-7 TRBV28 many CASSLGLADVQYF TGTGCCAGCAGTTTAGGACTAGCGGACGTGCAGTACTTC
. TRBJ2-1 TRBV5-1 few CASSLPRRENEQFF TGCGCCAGCAGCTTGCCGCGCCGCGAGAATGAGCAGTTCTTC
TRBD1 TRBJ1-1 TRBV5-8 many CASSRERQGATTFF TGTGCCAGCAGCCGGGAGAGACAGGGGGCGACGACTTTCTTT
. TRBJ1-1 TRBV7-2 many CASSQTTGFRGTEAFF TGTGCCAGCAGCCAGACAACCGGGTTCAGAGGGACTGAAGCTTTCTTT